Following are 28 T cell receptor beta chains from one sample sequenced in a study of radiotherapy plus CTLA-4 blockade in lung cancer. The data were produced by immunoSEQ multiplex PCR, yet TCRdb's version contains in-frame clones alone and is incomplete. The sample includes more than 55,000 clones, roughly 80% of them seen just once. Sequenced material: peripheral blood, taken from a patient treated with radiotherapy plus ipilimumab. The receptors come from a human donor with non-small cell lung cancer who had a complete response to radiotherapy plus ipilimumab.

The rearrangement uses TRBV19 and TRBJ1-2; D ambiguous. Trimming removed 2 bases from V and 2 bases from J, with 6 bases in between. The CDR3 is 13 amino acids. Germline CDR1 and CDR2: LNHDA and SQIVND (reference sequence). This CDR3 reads CASSINGNYGYTF. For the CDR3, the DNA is TGTGCCAGTAGTATAAACGGGAACTATGGCTACACCTTC. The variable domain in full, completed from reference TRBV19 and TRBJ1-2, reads DGGITQSPKYLFRKEGQNVTLSCEQNLNHDAMYWYRQDPGQGLRLIYYSQIVNDFQKGDIAEGYSVSREKKESFPLTVTSAQKNPTAFYLCASSINGNYGYTFGSGTRLTVV.

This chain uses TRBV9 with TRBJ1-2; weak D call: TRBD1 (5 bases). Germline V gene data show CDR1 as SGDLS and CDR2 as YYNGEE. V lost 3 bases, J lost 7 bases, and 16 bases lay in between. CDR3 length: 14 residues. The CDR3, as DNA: TGTGCCAGCAGCGCTACGACAGCCGGGAGTGGCTACACCTTC. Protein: CASSATTAGSGYTF.

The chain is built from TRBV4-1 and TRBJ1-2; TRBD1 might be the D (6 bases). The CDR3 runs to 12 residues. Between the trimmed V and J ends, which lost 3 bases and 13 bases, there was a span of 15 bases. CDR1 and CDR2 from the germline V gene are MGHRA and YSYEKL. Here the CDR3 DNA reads TGCGCCAGCAGCCAGACGGGGGGGCCGATCACCTTC. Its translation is CASSQTGGPITF.

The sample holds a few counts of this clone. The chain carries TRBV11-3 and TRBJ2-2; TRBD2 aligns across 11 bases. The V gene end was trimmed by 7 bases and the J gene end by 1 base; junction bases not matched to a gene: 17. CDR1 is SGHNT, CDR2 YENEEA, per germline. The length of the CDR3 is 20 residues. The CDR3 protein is CASTLRGTSGLKGNTGELFF. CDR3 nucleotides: TGTGCCAGCACCCTCCGGGGGACTAGCGGTCTAAAGGGGAACACCGGGGAGCTGTTTTTT. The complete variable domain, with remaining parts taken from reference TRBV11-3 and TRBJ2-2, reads EAGVVQSPRYKIIEKKQPVAFWCNPISGHNTLYWYLQNLGQGPELLIRYENEEAVDDSQLPKDRFSAERLKGVDSTLKIQPAELGDSAVYLCASTLRGTSGLKGNTGELFFGEGSRLTVL.

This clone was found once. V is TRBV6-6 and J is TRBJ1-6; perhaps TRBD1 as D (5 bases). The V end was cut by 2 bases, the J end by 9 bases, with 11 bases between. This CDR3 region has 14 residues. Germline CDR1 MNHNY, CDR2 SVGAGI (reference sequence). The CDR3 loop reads CASSYDQGGSPLHF. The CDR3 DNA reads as TGTGCCAGCAGTTACGATCAGGGAGGTTCACCCCTCCACTTT.

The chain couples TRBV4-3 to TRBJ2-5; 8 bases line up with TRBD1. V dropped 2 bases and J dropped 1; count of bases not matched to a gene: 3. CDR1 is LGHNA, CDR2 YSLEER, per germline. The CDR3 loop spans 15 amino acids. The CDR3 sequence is CASSQWTGRQETQYF. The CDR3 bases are TGCGCCAGCAGCCAATGGACAGGGCGCCAAGAGACCCAGTACTTC.

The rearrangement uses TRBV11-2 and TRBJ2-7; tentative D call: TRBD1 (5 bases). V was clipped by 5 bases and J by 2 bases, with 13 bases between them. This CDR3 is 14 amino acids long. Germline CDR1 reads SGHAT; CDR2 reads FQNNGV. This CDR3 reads CASSTYRLAYEQYF. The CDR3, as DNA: TGTGCCAGCAGCACCTACAGGTTAGCCTACGAGCAGTACTTC.

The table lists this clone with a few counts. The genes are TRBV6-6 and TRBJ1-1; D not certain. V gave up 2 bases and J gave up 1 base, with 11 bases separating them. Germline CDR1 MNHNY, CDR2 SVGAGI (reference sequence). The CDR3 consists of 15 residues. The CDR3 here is CASSYPSTANTEAFF. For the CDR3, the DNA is TGTGCCAGCAGTTACCCATCTACAGCGAACACTGAAGCTTTCTTT.

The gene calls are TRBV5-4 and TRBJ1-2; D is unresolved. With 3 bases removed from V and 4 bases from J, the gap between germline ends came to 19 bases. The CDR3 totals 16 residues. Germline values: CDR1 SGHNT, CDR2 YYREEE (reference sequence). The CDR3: CASSSPDRARGYGYTF. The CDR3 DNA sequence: TGTGCCAGCAGCTCGCCCGACCGGGCCCGGGGCTATGGCTACACCTTC. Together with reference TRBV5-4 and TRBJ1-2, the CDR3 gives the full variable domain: ETGVTQSPTHLIKTRGQQVTLRCSSQSGHNTVSWYQQALGQGPQFIFQYYREEENGRGNFPPRFSGLQFPNYSSELNVNALELDDSALYLCASSSPDRARGYGYTFGSGTRLTVV.

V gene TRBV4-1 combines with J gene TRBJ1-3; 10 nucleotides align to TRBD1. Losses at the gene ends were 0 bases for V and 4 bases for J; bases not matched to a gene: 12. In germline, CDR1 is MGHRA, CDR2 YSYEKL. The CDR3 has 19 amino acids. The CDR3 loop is CASSQDRGQGSSRGNTIYF. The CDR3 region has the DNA TGCGCCAGCAGCCAAGATAGGGGACAGGGGAGTAGTCGCGGAAACACCATATATTTT.

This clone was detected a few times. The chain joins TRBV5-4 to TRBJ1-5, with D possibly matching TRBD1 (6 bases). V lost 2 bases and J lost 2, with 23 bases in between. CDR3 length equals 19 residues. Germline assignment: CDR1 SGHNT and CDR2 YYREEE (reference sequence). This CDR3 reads CASSFPNNTQGKGNQPQHF. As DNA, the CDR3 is TGTGCCAGCAGCTTTCCAAATAATACCCAGGGGAAAGGCAATCAGCCCCAGCATTTT.

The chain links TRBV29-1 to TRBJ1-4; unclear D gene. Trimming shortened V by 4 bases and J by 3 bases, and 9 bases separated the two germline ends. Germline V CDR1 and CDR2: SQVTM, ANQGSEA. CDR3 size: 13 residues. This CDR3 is CSVVNGPNEKLFF. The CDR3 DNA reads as TGCAGCGTTGTCAACGGTCCTAATGAAAAACTGTTTTTT.

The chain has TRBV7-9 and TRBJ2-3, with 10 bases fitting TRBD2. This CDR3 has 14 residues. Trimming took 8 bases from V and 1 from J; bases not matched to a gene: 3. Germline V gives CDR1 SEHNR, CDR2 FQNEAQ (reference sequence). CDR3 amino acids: CASLTSGGTDTQYF. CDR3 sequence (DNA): TGTGCCAGCCTCACTAGCGGGGGCACAGATACGCAGTATTTT.

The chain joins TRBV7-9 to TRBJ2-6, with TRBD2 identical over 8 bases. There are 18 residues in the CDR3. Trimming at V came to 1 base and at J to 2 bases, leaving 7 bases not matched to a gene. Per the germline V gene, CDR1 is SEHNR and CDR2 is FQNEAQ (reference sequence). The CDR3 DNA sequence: TGTGCCAGCAGCTTAGGCCGCGGGGGGTCGGCTGGGGCCAACGTCCTGACTTTC. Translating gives CASSLGRGGSAGANVLTF.

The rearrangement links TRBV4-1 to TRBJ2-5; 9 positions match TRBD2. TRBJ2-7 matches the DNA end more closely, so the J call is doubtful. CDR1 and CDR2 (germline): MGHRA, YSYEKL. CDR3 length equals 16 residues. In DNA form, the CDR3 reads TGCGCCAGCAGCCAAGCTACAGCGGGGGGAAGTTACGAGCAGTACTTC. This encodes CASSQATAGGSYEQYF.

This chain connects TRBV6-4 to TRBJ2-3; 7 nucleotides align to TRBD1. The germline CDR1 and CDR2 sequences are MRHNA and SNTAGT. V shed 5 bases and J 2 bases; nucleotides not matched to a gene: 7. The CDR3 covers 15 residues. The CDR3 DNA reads TGTGCCAGCAGTCAGACAGGGTCAATCACAGATACGCAGTATTTT. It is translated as CASSQTGSITDTQYF.

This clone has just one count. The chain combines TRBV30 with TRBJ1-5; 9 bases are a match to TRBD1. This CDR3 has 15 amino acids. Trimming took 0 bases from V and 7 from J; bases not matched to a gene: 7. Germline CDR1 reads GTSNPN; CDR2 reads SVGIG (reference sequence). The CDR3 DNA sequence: TGTGCCTGGAGTGTAACCGGGACAGGGACCCAGCCCCAGCATTTT. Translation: CAWSVTGTGTQPQHF.

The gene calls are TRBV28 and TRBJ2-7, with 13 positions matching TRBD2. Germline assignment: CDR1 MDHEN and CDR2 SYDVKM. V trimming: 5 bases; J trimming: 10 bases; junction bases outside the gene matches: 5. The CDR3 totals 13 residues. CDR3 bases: TGTGCCAGCAGTGCCGGGACTAGCGGGGTACAGTACTTC. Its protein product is CASSAGTSGVQYF.

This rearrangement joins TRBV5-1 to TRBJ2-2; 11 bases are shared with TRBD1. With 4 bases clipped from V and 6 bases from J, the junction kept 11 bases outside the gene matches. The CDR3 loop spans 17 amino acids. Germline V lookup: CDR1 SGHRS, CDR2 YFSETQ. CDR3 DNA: TGCGCCAGCAGCCCTAGGACAGGGGGCGTATCTGCCGGGGAGCTGTTTTTT. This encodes CASSPRTGGVSAGELFF.

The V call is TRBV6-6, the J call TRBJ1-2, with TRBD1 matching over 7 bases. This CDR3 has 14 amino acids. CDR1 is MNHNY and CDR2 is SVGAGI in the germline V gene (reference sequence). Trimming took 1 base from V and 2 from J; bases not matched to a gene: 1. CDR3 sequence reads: CASSYLTGNYGYTF. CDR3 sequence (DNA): TGTGCCAGCAGTTACTTGACAGGGAACTATGGCTACACCTTC.

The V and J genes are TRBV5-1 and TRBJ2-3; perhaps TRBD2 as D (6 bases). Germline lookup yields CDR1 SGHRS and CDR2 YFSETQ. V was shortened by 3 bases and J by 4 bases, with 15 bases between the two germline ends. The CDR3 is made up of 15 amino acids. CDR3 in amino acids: CASSSYRLVPDTQYF. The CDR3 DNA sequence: TGCGCCAGCAGCTCCTATAGACTAGTACCAGATACGCAGTATTTT.

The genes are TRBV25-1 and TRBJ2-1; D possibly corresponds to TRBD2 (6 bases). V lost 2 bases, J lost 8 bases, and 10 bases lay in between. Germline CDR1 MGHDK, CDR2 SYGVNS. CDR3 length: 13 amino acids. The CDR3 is CASSERELYEQFF. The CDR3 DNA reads TGTGCCAGCAGTGAACGGGAGCTATATGAGCAGTTCTTC. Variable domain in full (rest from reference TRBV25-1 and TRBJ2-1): EADIYQTPRYLVIGTGKKITLECSQTMGHDKMYWYQQDPGMELHLIHYSYGVNSTEKGDLSSESTVSRIRTEHFPLTLESARPSHTSQYLCASSERELYEQFFGPGTRLTVL.

The CDR3 here is CASSLGRVGYEQYV. The CDR3 nucleotides are TGTGCCAGCAGCTTAGGTCGGGTCGGTTACGAGCAGTACGTC. The genes are TRBV7-8 and TRBJ2-7; D gene uncertain. Germline V gives CDR1 SGHVS, CDR2 FQNEAQ. V was cut by 1 base and J by 4 bases, with 11 bases left in between. CDR3 length: 14 residues.

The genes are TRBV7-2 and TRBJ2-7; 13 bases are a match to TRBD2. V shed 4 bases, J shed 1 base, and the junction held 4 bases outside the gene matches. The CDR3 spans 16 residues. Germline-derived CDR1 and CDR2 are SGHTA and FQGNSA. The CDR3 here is CASSWGLAGPSYEQYV. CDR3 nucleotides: TGTGCCAGCAGCTGGGGACTAGCGGGACCGTCCTACGAGCAGTACGTC.

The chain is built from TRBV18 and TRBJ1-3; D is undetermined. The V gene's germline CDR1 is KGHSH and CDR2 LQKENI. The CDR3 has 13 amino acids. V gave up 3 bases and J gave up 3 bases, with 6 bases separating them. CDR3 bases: TGTGCCAGCTCACCTGGACTTGGAAACACCATATATTTT. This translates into CASSPGLGNTIYF.

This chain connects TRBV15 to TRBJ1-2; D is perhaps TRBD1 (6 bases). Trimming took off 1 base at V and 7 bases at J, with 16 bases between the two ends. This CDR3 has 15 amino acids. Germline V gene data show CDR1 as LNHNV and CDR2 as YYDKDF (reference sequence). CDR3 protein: CATSRVNQGIGGYTF. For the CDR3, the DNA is TGTGCCACCAGCAGAGTCAACCAGGGGATCGGTGGCTACACCTTC.

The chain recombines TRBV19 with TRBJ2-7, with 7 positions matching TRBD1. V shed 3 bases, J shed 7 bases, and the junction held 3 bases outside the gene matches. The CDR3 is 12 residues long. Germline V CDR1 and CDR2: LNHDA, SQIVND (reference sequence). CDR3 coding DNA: TGTGCCAGTAGTATGTCCAGGGGGGAGCAGTACTTC. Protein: CASSMSRGEQYF.

The CDR3 region is CASSPSSSYEQYV. DNA for the CDR3: TGTGCCAGCAGTCCGTCTAGCTCCTACGAGCAGTACGTC. The rearrangement joins TRBV28 to TRBJ2-7; D is unresolved. This CDR3 region has 13 residues. Trimming took 5 bases from V and 0 from J, leaving 8 bases between them. Per the germline V gene, CDR1 is MDHEN and CDR2 is SYDVKM.